The rows below give T cell receptor beta chains drawn from one sample of a study of CD8 T cells in ankylosing spondylitis. Via MiXCR, TCRdb re-called the 5' RACE reads, giving one row per CDR3 protein. Found here are around 250,000 distinct CDR3 sequences, under 35% of them singletons; the top ten hold 3.5% to 4.5%. Sequenced: blood, either unsorted or a sorted T cell fraction (not recorded which). The source is a male donor with ankylosing spondylitis or in good health (not recorded which). The conserved cysteine and the conserved F or W are not part of the CDR3 here. The order of the fields is V gene, CDR3 length, CDR3 protein.

TRBV10-3 11 AISESSGGGQY
TRBV20-1 15 SAREDMGQGTNSPLH
TRBV3-1 13 ASSQGSATTGEQY
TRBV6-5 14 ASSYSRRSSYNEQF
TRBV20-1 13 SASLQVEPNYGYT
TRBV6-4 12 ASRPRGDTDTQY
TRBV7-2 13 ASSVQGRWNNEQF
TRBV7-6 16 ASSLGPTGDGNNQPQH
TRBV11-2 9 ASSWTYEQY
TRBV20-1 13 SAPRGGLTNYGYT
TRBV20-1 11 SAHTGGRETQY
TRBV9 13 ASSVGGYGRPEAF
TRBV29-1 12 SVDSWDREWTQY
TRBV5-5 13 ASSTGQGITYEQY
TRBV7-9 12 ASSYRDRNTEAF
TRBV4-2 13 ASRLTSGATGELF
TRBV10-3 11 AISERPEETQY
TRBV20-1 15 SAPNLGDRGYQETQY
TRBV10-3 10 AITPSGNTIY
TRBV29-1 15 SVEEGQTYRSYNEQF
TRBV20-1 13 SARDMLTLNSPLH
TRBV12-3/TRBV12-4 15 ASSPDLAGGLKDTQY
TRBV6-1 12 ASGPSGGTDTQY
TRBV20-1 11 SARIGGGNTIY
TRBV20-1 10 SATQGDHGYT
TRBV11-2 13 ASSPDPTANQPQH
TRBV29-1 12 SAGRTGGNEKLF
TRBV9 12 ASSPPAGSYEQY
TRBV27 14 ASSPVLRGGFYEQY
TRBV28 12 ASSVVGGNSPLH
TRBV28 10 ASGQGMYEQY
TRBV3-1 10 ASSQGENIQY
TRBV20-1 11 SAIGRNNSPLH
TRBV5-6 12 ASSLVGLNTEAF
TRBV27 13 ASSATGERGYGYT
TRBV20-1 10 SARSTNQPQH
TRBV5-1 15 ASSLATGTGGFNEQF
TRBV28 12 ASSPRTGEGELF
TRBV20-1 11 SATRGARETQY
TRBV29-1 10 SVNTGSYGYT
TRBV20-1 13 SAGTTGWGTDTQY
TRBV5-1 14 ASSWEGGRWGYGYT
TRBV15 13 ATSREGQKNQPQH
TRBV12-3/TRBV12-4 13 ASSYPRGAVYEQY
TRBV4-1 13 ASSQDSTGDYGYT